Below are 20 T cell receptor beta chains sequenced from a single sample in a study of blood T cell repertoires in COVID-19. TCRdb's table, derived via immunoSEQ multiplex PCR, lists solely in-frame clones and lacks some. The repertoire holds over 250,000 clones, with less than 90% as singletons. The sequenced sample was peripheral blood. These TCRs come from a human donor in a cohort sampled during active COVID-19.

The CDR3 DNA sequence: TGTGCCAGCAGCTTGCCCCTGACAGGTCCTGGAAACACCATATATTTT. Encoded protein: CASSLPLTGPGNTIYF. The rearrangement joins TRBV5-5 to TRBJ1-3, with TRBD1 as a possible D gene (6 bases). The V gene lost 1 base and the J gene lost 2 bases, with 13 bases spanning the gap. Germline loops: CDR1 SGHKS, CDR2 YYEKEE (reference sequence). The CDR3 spans 16 residues. Drawing the rest from reference TRBV5-5 and TRBJ1-3, the complete variable domain is DAGVTQSPTHLIKTRGQQVTLRCSPISGHKSVSWYQQVLGQGPQFIFQYYEKEERGRGNFPDRFSARQFPNYSSELNVNALLLGDSALYLCASSLPLTGPGNTIYFGEGSWLTVV.

The chain links TRBV11-2 to TRBJ2-5; D may be TRBD2 (5 bases). Germline V gene lookup returns CDR1 SGHAT and CDR2 FQNNGV. This CDR3 has 16 residues. Trimming left V 5 bases short and J 0 bases short, with 16 bases between. DNA for the CDR3: TGTGCCAGCAGCCCCCTCGGGATGAGCTACCAAGAGACCCAGTACTTC. This sequence encodes CASSPLGMSYQETQYF.

This chain links TRBV5-1 with TRBJ2-1; 7 bases align to TRBD2. This CDR3 is built from 16 residues. From germline, CDR1 is SGHRS and CDR2 YFSETQ. V lost 6 bases to trimming and J lost 0 bases; unmatched junction nucleotides: 9. DNA of the CDR3: TGCGCCAGCACCTTTAGCGGGTCTAGCTCCTACAATGAGCAGTTCTTC. This sequence encodes CASTFSGSSSYNEQFF. Full variable domain (outside the CDR3, taken from reference TRBV5-1 and TRBJ2-1): KAGVTQTPRYLIKTRGQQVTLSCSPISGHRSVSWYQQTPGQGLQFLFEYFSETQRNKGNFPGRFSGRQFSNSRSEMNVSTLELGDSALYLCASTFSGSSSYNEQFFGPGTRLTVL.

The gene calls are TRBV2 and TRBJ2-2, with TRBD2 identical over 10 bases. Trimming cost V 6 bases and J 7 bases; bases outside gene matches: 5. CDR3 length: 14 amino acids. CDR1 SNHLY and CDR2 FYNNEI come from the germline V gene. As DNA, the CDR3 is TGTGCCAGCAGAGCTAGCGGGAGTGTCGGGGAGCTGTTTTTT. Encoded protein: CASRASGSVGELFF.

The chain carries TRBV19 and TRBJ2-7; TRBD2 might be the D (6 bases). Germline V gene data show CDR1 as LNHDA and CDR2 as SQIVND (reference sequence). This CDR3 comprises 14 residues. The V end lost 4 bases, the J end lost 5 bases, and 15 bases lay between the germline ends. Here the CDR3 DNA reads TGTGCCAGTAGTAACCGGCCCCAGCGGGACGAGCAGTACTTC. Its translation: CASSNRPQRDEQYF.

The chain employs TRBV19 and TRBJ2-2; the D is unclear. Trimming removed 5 bases from V and 1 base from J, with 8 bases in between. The CDR3 is made up of 14 amino acids. Germline CDR1 reads LNHDA; CDR2 reads SQIVND (reference sequence). This CDR3 is CASSPNRNTGELFF. DNA for the CDR3: TGTGCCAGTAGTCCGAACAGGAACACCGGGGAGCTGTTTTTT.

The J gene is TRBJ2-7, the V gene TRBV3-1 (or the pseudogene TRBV3-2); 7 positions match TRBD2. The CDR3 spans 14 residues. Germline V CDR1 and CDR2: LGHDT, YNNKEL (reference sequence). V was clipped by 2 bases and J by 9 bases; unmatched bases: 10. The CDR3 DNA follows: TGTGCCAGCAGCCAACAAGCCATGGGGGGGAGGCAGTACTTC. Amino acids: CASSQQAMGGRQYF.

The rearrangement links TRBV19 to TRBJ1-1, with D uncertain. The CDR3 sequence is 14 residues long. Trimming cost V 3 bases and J 5 bases, with 13 bases left between them. Germline CDR1 LNHDA, CDR2 SQIVND (reference sequence). In DNA, the CDR3 is TGTGCCAGTAGTATCCCCGAGGCCTGGACTGAAGCTTTCTTT. It translates to CASSIPEAWTEAFF.

The chain couples TRBV4-1 to TRBJ1-2; TRBD1 matches at 11 bases. Germline CDR1 MGHRA, CDR2 YSYEKL. V lost 4 bases to trimming and J lost 6 bases; unmatched junction nucleotides: 13. The CDR3 spans 17 residues. CDR3 residues: CASSLPGQGEKINGYTF. The DNA of the CDR3 is TGCGCCAGCAGCCTTCCGGGACAGGGGGAGAAGATCAATGGCTACACCTTC.

The chain is built from TRBV18 and TRBJ2-1; 12 bases align to TRBD1. CDR1 is KGHSH and CDR2 is LQKENI in the germline V gene. CDR3 length equals 16 residues. The V segment lost 4 bases and the J segment 7 bases; nucleotides outside the gene matches: 8. The CDR3 here is CASSQTGTGGWNEQFF. For the CDR3, the DNA is TGTGCCAGCTCACAAACCGGGACAGGGGGCTGGAATGAGCAGTTCTTC.

The sample holds one count of this clone. The V call is TRBV27, the J call TRBJ1-2, with TRBD1 as a possible D gene (5 bases). The CDR3 spans 15 residues. In germline, CDR1 is MNHEY, CDR2 SMNVEV (reference sequence). The V and J ends lost 4 bases and 5 bases respectively, with 17 bases between them. CDR3 bases: TGTGCCAGCAGTTCCACCCCAGGGCGCAGTTATGGCTACACCTTC. It specifies CASSSTPGRSYGYTF.

V usage is TRBV19 and J usage is TRBJ1-5, with 8 bases aligning to TRBD1. V lost 4 bases and J lost 0; bases outside the gene matches: 5. This CDR3 has 16 amino acids. Germline CDR1 reads LNHDA; CDR2 reads SQIVND (reference sequence). The CDR3 region is CASSRGTGNSNQPQHF. Here the CDR3 DNA reads TGTGCCAGTAGTAGGGGGACAGGTAATAGCAATCAGCCCCAGCATTTT.

This chain uses TRBV5-1 with TRBJ2-7; D gene unclear. Germline-derived CDR1 and CDR2 are SGHRS and YFSETQ. With 0 bases removed from V and 1 base from J, the gap between germline ends came to 5 bases. CDR3 length: 13 amino acids. The CDR3 protein is CASSLGESYEQYF. The CDR3 DNA follows: TGCGCCAGCAGCTTGGGAGAATCCTACGAGCAGTACTTC.

The CDR3, as DNA: TGTGCCAGCTCACCTTTGACAGACGCGCAGTATTTT. This gives the protein CASSPLTDAQYF. J is TRBJ2-3 and V is TRBV18; weak D call: TRBD1 (5 bases). Trimming took off 3 bases at V and 10 bases at J, with 11 bases between the two ends. The germline V gene has CDR1 KGHSH and CDR2 LQKENI. This CDR3 is built from 12 residues.

The V call is TRBV9, the J call TRBJ2-1, with D possibly being TRBD2 (6 bases). Trimming took 2 bases from V and 5 from J, leaving 17 bases between them. Germline-derived CDR1 and CDR2 are SGDLS and YYNGEE. The CDR3 runs 16 residues. For the CDR3, the DNA is TGTGCCAGCAGCGTCGACCGGGACTCACCCCACAATGAGCAGTTCTTC. It translates to CASSVDRDSPHNEQFF.

This chain uses TRBV5-4 with TRBJ1-4, with D possibly being TRBD1 (6 bases). The V end lost 4 bases, the J end lost 0 bases, and 13 bases lay between the germline ends. This CDR3 contains 16 residues. The germline CDR1 and CDR2 sequences are SGHNT and YYREEE (reference sequence). CDR3: CASSRGGYATNEKLFF. The DNA for the CDR3 is TGTGCCAGCAGCAGGGGGGGGTATGCAACTAATGAAAAACTGTTTTTT.

This chain links TRBV7-6 with TRBJ2-7, with 7 nucleotides matching TRBD2. V trimming: 1 base; J trimming: 1 base; junction bases outside the gene matches: 4. The germline V gene encodes CDR1 SGHVS and CDR2 FNYEAQ. The CDR3 loop spans 15 amino acids. CDR3 DNA sequence: TGTGCCAGCAGCTTAGGGGCGGGAGCATCCTACGAGCAGTACTTC. It encodes CASSLGAGASYEQYF.

The chain employs TRBV6-5 and TRBJ1-1, with D tentatively TRBD1 (6 bases). The V end was cut by 2 bases, the J end by 4 bases, with 11 bases between. This CDR3 is built from 14 residues. CDR1 is MNHEY, CDR2 SVGAGI, per germline. CDR3 in amino acids: CASSYGGQITEAFF. The CDR3 region has the DNA TGTGCCAGCAGTTACGGTGGACAGATCACTGAAGCTTTCTTT.

This chain joins TRBV2 and TRBJ1-2, with D maybe TRBD1 (6 bases). The CDR3 extends over 13 amino acids. Germline CDR1 and CDR2: SNHLY and FYNNEI. The V end lost 11 bases, the J end lost 5 bases, and 18 bases lay between the germline ends. CDR3 sequence reads: CAAYSRGGYGYTF. The DNA of the CDR3 is TGTGCCGCCTACAGCAGGGGCGGTTATGGCTACACCTTC.

J is TRBJ1-1 and V is TRBV6-2 or TRBV6-3; the D gene is possibly TRBD1 (5 bases). Germline CDR1 MNHEY, CDR2 SVGEGT. The V and J ends lost 2 bases and 3 bases respectively, with 7 bases between them. The length of the CDR3 is 13 residues. CDR3 DNA: TGTGCCAGCAGTTACAAGGGGCACACTGAAGCTTTCTTT. This encodes CASSYKGHTEAFF.